A selection of T cell receptor beta chains follows, all from one sample in a study of siplizumab effects on memory and regulatory T cells. Sequenced by immunoSEQ multiplex PCR; TCRdb stores in-frame clones only, minus some. The table records fewer than 45,000 clones, 89% of them present only once. The sample taken for sequencing was naive CD4+ T cells sorted from blood. The receptors stem from a human donor in good health. Both conserved end residues are part of each CDR3. A D gene is named only where the DNA matches it firmly.

d_call,j_call,cdr3_length,v_call,cdr3_aa,cdr3_nt
.,TRBJ2-7,14,TRBV9,CASSPGAANYEQYF,TGTGCCAGCAGTCCGGGGGCAGCTAACTACGAGCAGTACTTC
.,TRBJ1-2,14,TRBV6-1,CASSPTGTLYGYTF,TGTGCCAGCAGTCCTACTGGGACCCTCTATGGCTACACCTTC
.,TRBJ2-7,14,TRBV9,CASSHGGGSDEQYF,TGTGCCAGCAGCCACGGTGGGGGGAGCGACGAGCAGTACTTC
.,TRBJ2-2,11,TRBV29-1,CSVGNTGELFF,TGCAGCGTTGGGAACACCGGGGAGCTGTTTTTT
TRBD1,TRBJ1-2,17,TRBV15,CATSRDRATGKSNGYTF,TGTGCCACCAGCAGAGATCGGGCGACAGGGAAAAGTAATGGCTACACCTTC
TRBD1,TRBJ1-2,13,TRBV15,CATSTGGNYGYTF,TGTGCCACCAGCACAGGGGGAAACTATGGCTACACCTTC
.,TRBJ1-2,15,TRBV19,CASSRLKALVGGYTF,TGTGCCAGTAGTAGATTAAAGGCCCTCGTGGGTGGCTACACCTTC
.,TRBJ1-2,17,TRBV10-3,CAISEVAGSDKGYGYTF,TGTGCCATCAGTGAGGTCGCAGGGTCCGACAAGGGATATGGCTACACCTTC
TRBD1,TRBJ2-4,15,TRBV5-4,CASSFRQGHQNIQYF,TGTGCCAGCAGCTTTAGACAGGGCCACCAAAACATTCAGTACTTC
TRBD1,TRBJ1-1,15,TRBV6-6,CASSTMGDRNTEAFF,TGTGCCAGCAGTACTATGGGGGACAGGAACACTGAAGCTTTCTTT
.,TRBJ2-1,11,TRBV16,CASSQSVEQFF,TGTGCCAGCAGCCAATCGGTTGAGCAGTTCTTC
.,TRBJ1-5,15,TRBV18,CASSPLGGSNQPQHF,TGTGCCAGCTCCCCACTAGGTGGGAGCAATCAGCCCCAGCATTTT
.,TRBJ2-1,15,TRBV18,CASSPPNRDYNEQFF,TGTGCCAGCTCACCACCGAACAGGGACTACAATGAGCAGTTCTTC
TRBD1,TRBJ2-7,15,TRBV2,CASRPGTGISYEQYF,TGTGCCAGCAGACCCGGGACAGGGATCTCCTACGAGCAGTACTTC
TRBD1,TRBJ2-2,16,TRBV7-9,CASSRAGQGGTGELFF,TGTGCCAGCAGCCGAGCAGGACAGGGTGGGACCGGGGAGCTGTTTTTT
TRBD2,TRBJ2-1,15,TRBV5-1,CASSPGLAGGNEQFF,TGCGCCAGCAGCCCGGGACTAGCGGGAGGCAATGAGCAGTTCTTC
TRBD2,TRBJ2-4,13,TRBV6-5,CAIGREAKNIQYF,TGTGCCATCGGGAGGGAAGCCAAAAACATTCAGTACTTC
.,TRBJ2-7,14,TRBV5-1,CASSLEGQSYEQYF,TGCGCCAGCAGCTTGGAGGGGCAGTCGTACGAGCAGTACTTC
TRBD1,TRBJ2-3,15,TRBV6-1,CASRHRDRNTDTQYF,TGTGCCAGCAGACACCGGGACAGAAACACAGATACGCAGTATTTT
TRBD1,TRBJ1-1,15,TRBV29-1,CSVEGTGGFNTEAFF,TGCAGCGTTGAAGGGACAGGGGGGTTTAACACTGAAGCTTTCTTT
.,TRBJ2-1,12,TRBV5-1,CASSQSYTEQFF,TGCGCCAGCAGCCAGAGTTATACGGAGCAGTTCTTC
TRBD2,TRBJ2-1,15,TRBV9,CASGPTSGSYNEQFF,TGTGCCAGCGGGCCCACTAGCGGGAGTTACAATGAGCAGTTCTTC
.,TRBJ2-5,13,TRBV6-1,CASLDSDRGTQYF,TGTGCCAGCCTCGACAGCGATCGGGGGACCCAGTACTTC
.,TRBJ2-2,12,TRBV30,CAWNLIYGELFF,TGTGCCTGGAACTTGATTTACGGGGAGCTGTTTTTT
.,TRBJ2-7,12,TRBV7-2,CASSLARNEQYF,TGTGCCAGCAGCTTAGCCCGAAACGAGCAGTACTTC
.,TRBJ2-7,12,TRBV28,CASSLWHLEQYF,TGTGCCAGCAGTTTGTGGCATCTCGAGCAGTACTTC
.,TRBJ2-7,14,TRBV5-5,CASSWGVLPGEQYF,TGTGCCAGCAGCTGGGGGGTCCTTCCGGGCGAGCAGTACTTC
.,TRBJ1-1,13,TRBV18,CASSAAVNTEAFF,TGTGCCAGCTCAGCCGCCGTGAACACTGAAGCTTTCTTT
.,TRBJ1-5,13,TRBV5-4,CASSFGSNQPQHF,TGTGCCAGCAGCTTTGGCAGCAATCAGCCCCAGCATTTT
.,TRBJ2-7,14,TRBV19,CASSIQGSPYEQYF,TGTGCCAGTAGTATCCAGGGTAGTCCCTACGAGCAGTACTTC
.,TRBJ2-1,13,TRBV6-5,CASGRGPNNEQFF,TGTGCCAGCGGGCGGGGACCCAACAATGAGCAGTTCTTC
.,TRBJ2-7,13,TRBV2,CASKGQGAYEQYF,TGTGCCAGCAAGGGCCAGGGAGCCTACGAGCAGTACTTC
.,TRBJ2-1,13,TRBV29-1,CSVTIRSYNEQFF,TGCAGCGTCACTATACGCAGCTACAATGAGCAGTTCTTC
.,TRBJ2-1,16,TRBV5-6,CASSLAGSGSYNEQFF,TGTGCCAGCAGCTTGGCTGGGAGCGGATCCTACAATGAGCAGTTCTTC
TRBD1,TRBJ1-2,15,TRBV27,CASSLSDRANYGYTF,TGTGCCAGCAGTTTATCTGACAGGGCTAACTATGGCTACACCTTC